This T cell receptor beta chain was recovered during a study of post-analysis software for immune sequencing data. Study results and caveats: Patients had higher frequencies than controls of a few TRBV segments, including TRBV5-6, TRBV5-1 and TRBV20-1.

Researchers reported that TCR beta cDNA libraries carried unique molecular identifiers. TCRdb reprocessed the PCR reads with MiXCR, giving one entry per CDR3 protein. Counted here are roughly 410,000 distinct CDR3 sequences, approximately 33% occurring once; the ten biggest clones make up 13%. V gave up 8 bases and J gave up 0 bases; unmatched junction bases: 3. The length of the CDR3 is 14 residues. Germline CDR1 is SGHDN and CDR2 is FVKESK. A few counts support this clonotype. Its antigen remains unidentified. The chain couples TRBV14 to TRBJ2-2; TRBD1 agrees at 7 bases. The clonotype was recovered from a girl aged 10 to 17 with multiple sclerosis. Sequenced: blood. In DNA form, the CDR3 reads TGTGCCAGCCGGGACAGCTCGAACACCGGGGAGCTGTTTTTT. This translates into CASRDSSNTGELFF.